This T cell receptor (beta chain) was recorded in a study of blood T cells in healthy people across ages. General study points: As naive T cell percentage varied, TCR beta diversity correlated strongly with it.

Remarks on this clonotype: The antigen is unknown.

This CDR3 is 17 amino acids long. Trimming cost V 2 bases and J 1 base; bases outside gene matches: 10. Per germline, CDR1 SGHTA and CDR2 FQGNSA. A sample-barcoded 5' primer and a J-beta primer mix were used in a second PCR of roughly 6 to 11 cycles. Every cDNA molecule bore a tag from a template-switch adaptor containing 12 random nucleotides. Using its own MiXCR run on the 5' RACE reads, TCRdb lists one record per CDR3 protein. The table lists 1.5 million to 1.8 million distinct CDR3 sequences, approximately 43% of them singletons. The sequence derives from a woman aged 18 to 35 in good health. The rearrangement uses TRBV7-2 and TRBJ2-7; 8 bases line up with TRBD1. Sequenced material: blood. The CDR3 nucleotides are TGTGCCAGCAGCTTACCCCAGGACAGGGTACCATCCTACGAGCAGTACTTC. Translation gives CASSLPQDRVPSYEQYF.